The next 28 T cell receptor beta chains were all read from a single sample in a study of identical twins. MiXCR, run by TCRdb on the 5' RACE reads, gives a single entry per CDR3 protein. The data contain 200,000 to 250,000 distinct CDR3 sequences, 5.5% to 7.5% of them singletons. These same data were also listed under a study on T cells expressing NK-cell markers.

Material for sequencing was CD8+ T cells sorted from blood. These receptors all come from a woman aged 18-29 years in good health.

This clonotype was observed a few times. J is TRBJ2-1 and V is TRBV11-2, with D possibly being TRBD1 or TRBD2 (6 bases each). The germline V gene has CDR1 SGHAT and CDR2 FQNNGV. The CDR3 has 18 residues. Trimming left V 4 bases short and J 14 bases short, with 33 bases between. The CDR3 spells CASSSYSVTGPHPGAEFF. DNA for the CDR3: TGTGCCAGCAGCTCCTACTCCGTGACTGGCCCCCACCCGGGGGCGGAGTTCTTC. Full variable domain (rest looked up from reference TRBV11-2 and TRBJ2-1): EAGVAQSPRYKIIEKRQSVAFWCNPISGHATLYWYQQILGQGPKLLIQFQNNGVVDDSQLPKDRFSAERLKGVDSTLKIQPAKLEDSAVYLCASSSYSVTGPHPGAEFFGPGTRLTVL.

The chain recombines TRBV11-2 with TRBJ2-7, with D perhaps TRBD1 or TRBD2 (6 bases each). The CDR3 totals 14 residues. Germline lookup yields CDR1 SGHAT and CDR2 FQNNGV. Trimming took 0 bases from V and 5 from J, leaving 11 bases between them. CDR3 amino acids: CASSLETGTDEQYF. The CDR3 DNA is TGTGCCAGCAGCTTAGAAACAGGGACTGACGAGCAGTACTTC. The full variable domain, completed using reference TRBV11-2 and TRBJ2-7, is EAGVAQSPRYKIIEKRQSVAFWCNPISGHATLYWYQQILGQGPKLLIQFQNNGVVDDSQLPKDRFSAERLKGVDSTLKIQPAKLEDSAVYLCASSLETGTDEQYFGPGTRLTVT.

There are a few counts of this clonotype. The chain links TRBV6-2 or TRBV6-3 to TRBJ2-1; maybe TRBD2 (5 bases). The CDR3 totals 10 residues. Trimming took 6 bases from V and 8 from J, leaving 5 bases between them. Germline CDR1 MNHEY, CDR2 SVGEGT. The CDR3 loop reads CASRDYEQFF. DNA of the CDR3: TGTGCCAGCAGGGACTATGAGCAGTTCTTC.

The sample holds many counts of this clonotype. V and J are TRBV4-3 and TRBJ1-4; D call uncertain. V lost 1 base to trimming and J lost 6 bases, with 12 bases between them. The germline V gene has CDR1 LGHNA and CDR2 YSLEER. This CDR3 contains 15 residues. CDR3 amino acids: CASSQGLGGHEKLFF. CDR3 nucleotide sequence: TGCGCCAGCAGCCAAGGTTTGGGAGGTCATGAAAAACTGTTTTTT.

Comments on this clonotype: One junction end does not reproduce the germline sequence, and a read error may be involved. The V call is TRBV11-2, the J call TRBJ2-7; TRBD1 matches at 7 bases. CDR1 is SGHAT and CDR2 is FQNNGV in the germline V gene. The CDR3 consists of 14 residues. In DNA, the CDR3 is TGTGCCAGCAGCTTAGGGGGACAGTCCTCCGAGCAGTACTTC. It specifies CASSLGGQSSEQYF.

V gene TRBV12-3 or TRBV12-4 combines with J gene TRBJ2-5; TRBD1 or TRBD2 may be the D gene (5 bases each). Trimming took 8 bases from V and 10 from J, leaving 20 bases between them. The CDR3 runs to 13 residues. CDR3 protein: CASSFLGVRNQYF. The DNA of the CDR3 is TGTGCCAGCTCCTTCCTGGGGGTAAGAAACCAGTACTTC.

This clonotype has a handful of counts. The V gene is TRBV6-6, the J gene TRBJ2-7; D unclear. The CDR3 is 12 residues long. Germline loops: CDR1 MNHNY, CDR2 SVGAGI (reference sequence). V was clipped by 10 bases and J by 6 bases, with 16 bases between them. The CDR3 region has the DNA TGTGCCACCGATAGCCGCGGAGTCGAGCAGTACTTC. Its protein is CATDSRGVEQYF.

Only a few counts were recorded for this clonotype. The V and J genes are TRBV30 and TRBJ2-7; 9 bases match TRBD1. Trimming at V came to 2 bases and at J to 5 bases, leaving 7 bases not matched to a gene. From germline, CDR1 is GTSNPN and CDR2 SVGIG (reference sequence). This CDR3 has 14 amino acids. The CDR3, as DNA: TGTGCCTGGAGTTTGGGACAGGGAATCAACGAGCAGTACTTC. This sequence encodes CAWSLGQGINEQYF.

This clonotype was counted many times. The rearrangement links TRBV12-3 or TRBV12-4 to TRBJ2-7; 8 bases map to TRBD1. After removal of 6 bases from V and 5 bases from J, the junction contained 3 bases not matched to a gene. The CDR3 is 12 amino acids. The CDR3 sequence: CASRGQAHEQYF. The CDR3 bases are TGTGCCAGCAGGGGACAGGCCCACGAGCAGTACTTC.

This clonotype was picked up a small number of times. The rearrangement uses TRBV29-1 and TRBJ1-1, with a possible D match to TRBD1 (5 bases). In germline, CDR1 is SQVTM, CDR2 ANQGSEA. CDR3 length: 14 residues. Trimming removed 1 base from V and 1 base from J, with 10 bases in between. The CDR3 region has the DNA TGCAGCGTTGAAGGGGTTGGGGGGAACACTGAAGCTTTCTTT. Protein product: CSVEGVGGNTEAFF.

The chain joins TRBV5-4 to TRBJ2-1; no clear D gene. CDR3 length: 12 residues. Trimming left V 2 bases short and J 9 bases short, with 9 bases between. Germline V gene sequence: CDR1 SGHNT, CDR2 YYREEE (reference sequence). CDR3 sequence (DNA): TGTGCCAGCAGCTTAAGGGTCACTGAGCAGTTCTTC. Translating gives CASSLRVTEQFF.

The CDR3 loop is CASNNRLAGKLYQETQYF. The CDR3 DNA is TGCGCCAGCAACAACCGACTAGCGGGGAAGTTGTACCAAGAGACCCAGTACTTC. This chain joins TRBV10-2 and TRBJ2-5, with 11 nucleotides matching TRBD2. V lost 7 bases to trimming and J lost 0 bases; unmatched junction nucleotides: 13. The CDR3 totals 18 residues. From germline, CDR1 is WSHSY and CDR2 SAAADI.

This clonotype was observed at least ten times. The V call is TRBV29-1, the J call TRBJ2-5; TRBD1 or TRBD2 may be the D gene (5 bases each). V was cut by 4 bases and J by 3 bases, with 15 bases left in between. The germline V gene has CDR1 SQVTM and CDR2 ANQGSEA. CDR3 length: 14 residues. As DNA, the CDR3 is TGCAGCGTTGGGGACGGAATCCCTGAAGAGACCCAGTACTTC. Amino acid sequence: CSVGDGIPEETQYF.

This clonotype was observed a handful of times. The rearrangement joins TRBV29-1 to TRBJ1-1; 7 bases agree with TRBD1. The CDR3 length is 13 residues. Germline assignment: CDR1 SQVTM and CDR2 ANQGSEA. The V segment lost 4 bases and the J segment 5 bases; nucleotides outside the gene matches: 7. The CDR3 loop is CSVAARGGTEAFF. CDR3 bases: TGCAGCGTTGCTGCCAGGGGGGGAACTGAAGCTTTCTTT.

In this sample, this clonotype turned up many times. CDR3 in DNA: TGTGCCAGCAGCGGCCGGGACAGTAACCACGAGCAGTACTTC. Encoded protein: CASSGRDSNHEQYF. The rearrangement links TRBV9 to TRBJ2-7; 7 bases map to TRBD1. The V gene end was trimmed by 3 bases and the J gene end by 5 bases; junction bases not matched to a gene: 8. Germline values: CDR1 SGDLS, CDR2 YYNGEE. CDR3 length equals 14 residues.

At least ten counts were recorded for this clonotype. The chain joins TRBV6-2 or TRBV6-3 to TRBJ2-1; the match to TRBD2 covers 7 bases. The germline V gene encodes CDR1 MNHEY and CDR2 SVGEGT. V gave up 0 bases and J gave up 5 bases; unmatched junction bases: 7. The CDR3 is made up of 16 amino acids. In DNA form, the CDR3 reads TGTGCCAGCAGTTACTCTTACCTAGCGGAGGACAATGAGCAGTTCTTC. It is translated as CASSYSYLAEDNEQFF.

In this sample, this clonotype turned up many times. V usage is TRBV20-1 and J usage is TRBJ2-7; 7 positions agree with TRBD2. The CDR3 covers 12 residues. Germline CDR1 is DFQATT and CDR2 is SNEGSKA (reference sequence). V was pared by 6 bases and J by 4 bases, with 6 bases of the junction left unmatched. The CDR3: CSAGLADYEQYF. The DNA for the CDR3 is TGCAGTGCGGGGCTAGCGGATTACGAGCAGTACTTC.

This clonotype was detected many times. CDR3 sequence: CASSLLAGRPDGYTF. CDR3 DNA: TGTGCCAGCAGCCTTCTGGCAGGACGGCCGGATGGCTACACCTTC. The rearrangement links TRBV12-3 or TRBV12-4 to TRBJ1-2, with D uncertain. The V end was cut by 6 bases, the J end by 6 bases, with 20 bases between. This CDR3 spans 15 amino acids.

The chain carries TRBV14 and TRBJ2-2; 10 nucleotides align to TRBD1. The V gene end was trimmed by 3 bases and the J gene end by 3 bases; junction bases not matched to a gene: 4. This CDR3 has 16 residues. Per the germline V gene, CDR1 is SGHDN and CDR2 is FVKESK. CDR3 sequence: CASSQAGTGDTGELFF. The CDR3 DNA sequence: TGTGCCAGCAGCCAGGCCGGGACAGGGGACACCGGGGAGCTGTTTTTT. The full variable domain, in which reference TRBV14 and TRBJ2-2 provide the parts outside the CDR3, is EAGVTQFPSHSVIEKGQTVTLRCDPISGHDNLYWYRRVMGKEIKFLLHFVKESKQDESGMPNNRFLAERTGGTYSTLKVQPAELEDSGVYFCASSQAGTGDTGELFFGEGSRLTVL.

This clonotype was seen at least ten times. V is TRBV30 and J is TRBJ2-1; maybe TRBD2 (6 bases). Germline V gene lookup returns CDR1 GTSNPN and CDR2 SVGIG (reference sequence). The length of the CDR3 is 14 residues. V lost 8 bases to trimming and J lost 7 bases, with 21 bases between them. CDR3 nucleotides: TGTGCCCGCCGACTGGAGGAGGGGTCAAATGAGCAGTTCTTC. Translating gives CARRLEEGSNEQFF. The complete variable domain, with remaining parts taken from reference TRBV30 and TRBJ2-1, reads SQTIHQWPATLVQPVGSPLSLECTVEGTSNPNLYWYRQAAGRGLQLLFYSVGIGQISSEVPQNLSASRPQDRQFILSSKKLLLSDSGFYLCARRLEEGSNEQFFGPGTRLTVL.

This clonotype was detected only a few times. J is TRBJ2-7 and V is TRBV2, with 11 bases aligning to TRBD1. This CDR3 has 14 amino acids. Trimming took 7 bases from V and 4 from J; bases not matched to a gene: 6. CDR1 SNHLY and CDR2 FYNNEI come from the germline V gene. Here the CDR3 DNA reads TGTGCCAGCACCCCGGACAGGGGGCGGTACGAGCAGTACTTC. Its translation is CASTPDRGRYEQYF.

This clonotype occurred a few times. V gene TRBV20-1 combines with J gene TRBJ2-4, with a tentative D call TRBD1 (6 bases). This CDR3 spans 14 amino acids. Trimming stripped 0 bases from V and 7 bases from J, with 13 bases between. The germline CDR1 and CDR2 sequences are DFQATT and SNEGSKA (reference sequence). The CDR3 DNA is TGCAGTGCTAGAGAGTTGGGAACAGGGAACATTCAGTACTTC. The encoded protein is CSARELGTGNIQYF.

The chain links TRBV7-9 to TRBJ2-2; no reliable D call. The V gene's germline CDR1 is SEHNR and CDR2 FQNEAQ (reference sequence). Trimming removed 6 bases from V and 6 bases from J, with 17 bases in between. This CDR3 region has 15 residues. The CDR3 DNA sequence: TGTGCCAGCAGAACTAACCCCTTAACACCCGGGGAGCTGTTTTTT. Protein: CASRTNPLTPGELFF.

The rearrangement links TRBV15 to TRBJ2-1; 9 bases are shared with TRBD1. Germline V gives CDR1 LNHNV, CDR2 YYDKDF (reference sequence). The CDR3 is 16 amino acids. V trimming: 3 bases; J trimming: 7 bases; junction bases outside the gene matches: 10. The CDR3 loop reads CATSSVQGANWNEQFF. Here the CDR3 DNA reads TGTGCCACCAGCAGTGTACAGGGGGCAAATTGGAATGAGCAGTTCTTC.

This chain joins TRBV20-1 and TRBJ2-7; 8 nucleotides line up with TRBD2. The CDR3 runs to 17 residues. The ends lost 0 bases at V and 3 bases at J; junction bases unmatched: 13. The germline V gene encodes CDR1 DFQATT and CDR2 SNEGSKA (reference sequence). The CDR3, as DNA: TGCAGTGCTAGAGATCGTCGGCTAGCGGGCGATATCTACGAGCAGTACTTC. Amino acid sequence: CSARDRRLAGDIYEQYF.

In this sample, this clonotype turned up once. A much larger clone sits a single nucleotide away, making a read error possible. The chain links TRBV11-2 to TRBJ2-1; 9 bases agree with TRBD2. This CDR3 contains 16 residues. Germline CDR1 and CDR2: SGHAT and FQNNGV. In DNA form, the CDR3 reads TGTGCCAGCAGCTCAAACCGACTAGCGGACTACAATGAGCAGATCTTC. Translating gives CASSSNRLADYNEQIF.

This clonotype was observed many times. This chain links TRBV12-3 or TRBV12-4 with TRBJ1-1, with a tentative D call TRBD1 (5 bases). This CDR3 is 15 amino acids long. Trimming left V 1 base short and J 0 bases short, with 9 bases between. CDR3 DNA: TGTGCCAGCAGTTTAGACAGGACCATGAACACTGAAGCTTTCTTT. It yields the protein CASSLDRTMNTEAFF.

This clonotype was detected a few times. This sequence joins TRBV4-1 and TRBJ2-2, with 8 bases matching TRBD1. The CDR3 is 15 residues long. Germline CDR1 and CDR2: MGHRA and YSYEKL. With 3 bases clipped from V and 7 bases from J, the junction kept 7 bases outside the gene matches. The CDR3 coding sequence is TGCGCCAGCAGCCACGCAGGGGGCGCAGACGGGGAGCTGTTTTTT. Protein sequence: CASSHAGGADGELFF.